The 31 T cell receptor beta chains below all came from one sample that was sequenced in a study of blood T cells in healthy people across ages. A second PCR, run for about 7 to 11 cycles, used a sample-barcoded 5' primer plus a J-beta primer mix. TCRdb independently ran MiXCR on the 5' RACE reads; one entry per CDR3 protein. The table has 1.5 million to 2 million distinct CDR3 sequences, about 30% seen once. Source material: blood. Receptors were obtained from a woman aged 30 to 39 in good health.

As regards this clonotype: Relative to the germline gene, one junction end is altered; a read error may explain this. V is TRBV7-3 and J is TRBJ2-4; D remains unclear. The better agreement between TRBJ2-7 and the DNA end casts doubt on the J call. The CDR3 runs 13 residues. Germline CDR1 reads SGHTA; CDR2 reads FQGTGA. The CDR3 reads CVSSLPGAYEQYF. The CDR3 nucleotides are TGTGTCAGCAGCTTACCAGGAGCCTACGAGCAGTACTTC.

This clonotype was observed many times. The chain links TRBV20-1 to TRBJ2-7, with TRBD2 matching 8 bases. V was pared by 0 bases and J by 6 bases, with 10 bases of the junction left unmatched. Germline CDR1 DFQATT, CDR2 SNEGSKA (reference sequence). The CDR3 sequence is 15 residues long. CDR3 in amino acids: CSARDQDGGATEQYF. The CDR3 DNA reads TGCAGTGCTAGAGATCAGGACGGGGGGGCCACCGAGCAGTACTTC.

The table lists this clonotype with a few counts. The CDR3 spells CASSSGMVQDTQYF. DNA of the CDR3: TGTGCCAGCAGCTCTGGGATGGTCCAAGATACCCAGTACTTC. The rearrangement uses TRBV7-2 and TRBJ2-4; no clear D. This CDR3 region has 14 residues. V was shortened by 4 bases and J by 13 bases, with 20 bases between the two germline ends. Germline V gene data show CDR1 as SGHTA and CDR2 as FQGNSA.

The chain couples TRBV11-3 to TRBJ2-4; the match to TRBD2 covers 8 bases. The assigned J gene may be wrong: the sequence end matches TRBJ2-5 better. CDR1 SGHNT and CDR2 YENEEA come from the germline V gene. The CDR3 is 16 amino acids. The CDR3 region is CASSSQLAAMGETQYF. In nucleotides, the CDR3 is TGTGCCAGCAGCTCCCAACTAGCGGCCATGGGAGAGACCCAGTACTTC.

The V call is TRBV4-2, the J call TRBJ2-1; 7 positions match TRBD2. The CDR3 loop spans 17 amino acids. CDR1 LGHNA and CDR2 YNFKEQ come from the germline V gene. The ends lost 4 bases at V and 5 bases at J; junction bases unmatched: 14. The CDR3 sequence: CASSPYVSGGRNNEQFF. Written as DNA, the CDR3 is TGTGCCAGCAGCCCATACGTCTCCGGGGGGAGGAACAATGAGCAGTTCTTC.

The V gene is TRBV7-2, the J gene TRBJ1-4, with a weak D call TRBD1 (5 bases). V lost 5 bases to trimming and J lost 8 bases, with 18 bases between them. The CDR3 spans 15 residues. The germline V gene encodes CDR1 SGHTA and CDR2 FQGNSA. The CDR3 sequence: CASSPGIGVQEKLFF. For the CDR3, the DNA is TGTGCCAGCAGCCCAGGGATAGGGGTTCAGGAAAAACTGTTTTTT.

A word on this clonotype: A single base separates this from a much larger clone, so it may be a read error. The chain combines TRBV3-1 with TRBJ2-1; D is ambiguous. The J call may not be correct, given that the DNA end is closer to TRBJ2-7. This CDR3 region has 13 residues. Germline V lookup: CDR1 LGHDT, CDR2 YNNKEL (reference sequence). As DNA, the CDR3 is TGTGCCGGCAGCCAAGTAAATGGGAACGAGCAGTACTTC. Protein sequence: CAGSQVNGNEQYF.

The gene calls are TRBV5-1 and TRBJ2-7, with TRBD1 matching over 7 bases. Germline V gene lookup returns CDR1 SGHRS and CDR2 YFSETQ. This CDR3 contains 16 residues. V lost 4 bases, J lost 2 bases, and 12 bases stayed unmatched. For the CDR3, the DNA is TGCGCCAGCAGCCTCCACCCTACAGGGGATCCCTACGAGCAGTACTTC. The encoded protein is CASSLHPTGDPYEQYF.

This clonotype was counted only a few times. The chain links TRBV30 to TRBJ1-4; D remains ambiguous. This CDR3 is built from 15 residues. The V end lost 1 base, the J end lost 7 bases, and 16 bases lay between the germline ends. The V gene's germline CDR1 is GTSNPN and CDR2 SVGIG (reference sequence). CDR3 loop: CAWSDQSSRSEKLFF. DNA for the CDR3: TGTGCCTGGAGTGACCAGTCGTCCAGAAGTGAAAAACTGTTTTTT.

This clonotype came up a few times. The chain recombines TRBV6-6 with TRBJ2-1, with 7 nucleotides matching TRBD1. The CDR3 has 13 residues. Germline loops: CDR1 MNHNY, CDR2 SVGAGI (reference sequence). V lost 8 bases, J lost 2 bases, and 3 bases stayed unmatched. The CDR3 nucleotides are TGTGCCAGCCGGGACAGCCCCTACAATGAGCAGTTCTTC. Protein: CASRDSPYNEQFF.

This clonotype was seen more than once but under ten times. This chain links TRBV5-1 with TRBJ2-7; D remains unclear. CDR1 and CDR2 from the germline V gene are SGHRS and YFSETQ. This CDR3 spans 14 amino acids. V lost 0 bases and J 5 bases, leaving 12 bases between the germline ends. CDR3 DNA: TGCGCCAGCAGCTTGGAGGGAAGCAGCAACGAGCAGTACTTC. Translated: CASSLEGSSNEQYF.

This chain connects TRBV7-2 to TRBJ2-5, with D maybe TRBD2 (6 bases). Germline V gene lookup returns CDR1 SGHTA and CDR2 FQGNSA. V gave up 4 bases and J gave up 0 bases, with 12 bases separating them. The CDR3 contains 15 residues. In DNA, the CDR3 is TGTGCCAGCAGCTGGTCGGGGGTATACCAAGAGACCCAGTACTTC. It translates to CASSWSGVYQETQYF.

Many counts were recorded for this clonotype. The gene calls are TRBV12-3 or TRBV12-4 and TRBJ2-4; either TRBD1 or TRBD2 may fit D (5 bases each). This CDR3 comprises 14 residues. V lost 4 bases to trimming and J lost 0 bases, with 7 bases between them. For the CDR3, the DNA is TGTGCCAGCAGTTGGGGGTTAGCCAAAAACATTCAGTACTTC. Protein: CASSWGLAKNIQYF.

The chain joins TRBV11-2 to TRBJ2-5; a possible D gene is TRBD2 (6 bases). The CDR3 has 15 amino acids. Germline CDR1 is SGHAT and CDR2 is FQNNGV. Trimming pared 3 bases from V and 5 bases from J, leaving 16 bases between. CDR3 bases: TGTGCCAGCAGCTTTCCACCACTAGCTGCGGAGACCCAGTACTTC. Protein product: CASSFPPLAAETQYF.

Remarks on this clonotype: Relative to the germline gene, one junction end is altered; a read error may explain this. The chain is built from TRBV27 and TRBJ2-1, with a possible D match to TRBD2 (6 bases). Germline CDR1 and CDR2: MNHEY and SMNVEV (reference sequence). The CDR3 consists of 15 residues. The CDR3 DNA follows: TGTACCAGCAGCGAATTACGGGGGTCCTACAATGAGCAGTTCTTC. This codes for CTSSELRGSYNEQFF.

The sample holds many counts of this clonotype. The V and J genes are TRBV12-3 or TRBV12-4 and TRBJ2-1; 7 nucleotides match TRBD2. The CDR3 extends over 16 amino acids. J lost 3 bases, V lost 6 bases, and 11 bases had no gene match. The CDR3 here is CASSPRGWGGYNEQFF. For the CDR3, the DNA is TGTGCCAGCAGCCCTCGGGGGTGGGGGGGCTACAATGAGCAGTTCTTC.

With respect to this clonotype: A much more abundant neighbour one base away suggests this may be a read error. The rearrangement links TRBV10-3 to TRBJ2-7; TRBD1 matches 7 bases. Trimming removed 6 bases from V and 2 bases from J; junction bases left unmatched: 4. This CDR3 has 13 residues. Germline assignment: CDR1 ENHRY and CDR2 SYGVKD. CDR3 DNA: TGTGCCATCAGCGACAGGGTGGCCTACGAGCAGTACTTC. Amino acids: CAISDRVAYEQYF.

J is TRBJ2-3 and V is TRBV6-5; D is uncertain. The CDR3 loop spans 13 amino acids. The ends were cut back, 3 bases at V and 4 bases at J, with 8 bases in the middle. Germline V gene sequence: CDR1 MNHEY, CDR2 SVGAGI. CDR3 protein: CASSYAEPDTQYF. The CDR3 nucleotides are TGTGCCAGCAGTTATGCTGAGCCAGATACGCAGTATTTT.

This clonotype was counted at least ten times. The chain links TRBV4-3 to TRBJ1-5; D uncertain. The germline V gene encodes CDR1 LGHNA and CDR2 YSLEER. This CDR3 comprises 14 residues. Trimming left V 3 bases short and J 0 bases short, with 6 bases between. CDR3 loop: CASSQDHSNQPQHF. The CDR3 DNA follows: TGCGCCAGCAGCCAGGACCATAGCAATCAGCCCCAGCATTTT.

This clonotype occurred a few times. The chain employs TRBV6-1 and TRBJ1-3; D unresolved. V was clipped by 1 base and J by 4 bases, with 11 bases between them. CDR1 and CDR2 (germline): MNHNS, SASEGT. The CDR3 loop spans 15 amino acids. The CDR3 is CASSEERHRGNTIYF. As DNA, the CDR3 is TGTGCCAGCAGTGAAGAGAGACATAGGGGAAACACCATATATTTT.

This clonotype has only a few counts. The CDR3 protein is CASSSRGLIFPEQYF. The DNA for the CDR3 is TGTGCCAGCAGCTCTAGAGGTCTCATATTCCCCGAGCAGTACTTC. V and J are TRBV7-2 and TRBJ2-7, with D hard to call. V was trimmed by 4 bases and J by 6 bases, leaving 19 bases between them. Germline CDR1 SGHTA, CDR2 FQGNSA. CDR3 length equals 15 residues.

Only a few counts were recorded for this clonotype. The V gene is TRBV7-2, the J gene TRBJ2-1, with D perhaps TRBD2 (6 bases). The germline CDR1 and CDR2 sequences are SGHTA and FQGNSA. The V end lost 11 bases, the J end lost 7 bases, and 18 bases lay between the germline ends. The CDR3 length is 13 residues. This chain's CDR3 is CAGNFSGGNEQFF. CDR3 sequence (DNA): TGTGCCGGCAACTTTAGCGGAGGTAATGAGCAGTTCTTC.

The rearrangement links TRBV6-6 to TRBJ1-3; TRBD1 matches 11 bases. V lost 9 bases and J lost 0; bases outside the gene matches: 4. Germline-derived CDR1 and CDR2 are MNHNY and SVGAGI (reference sequence). The CDR3 spans 15 residues. The CDR3 DNA is TGTGCCAGTACCGGGACAGGGGGCTCTGGAAACACCATATATTTT. Translating it yields CASTGTGGSGNTIYF.

The chain couples TRBV11-2 to TRBJ2-4; unclear D gene. Germline assignment: CDR1 SGHAT and CDR2 FQNNGV. The CDR3 has 13 amino acids. V shed 5 bases and J shed 8 bases, with 13 bases lying between them. As DNA, the CDR3 is TGTGCCAGCAGCATTTCCCTTGAAGACATTCAGTACTTC. This gives the protein CASSISLEDIQYF. The full variable domain, its missing parts supplied by reference TRBV11-2 and TRBJ2-4, is EAGVAQSPRYKIIEKRQSVAFWCNPISGHATLYWYQQILGQGPKLLIQFQNNGVVDDSQLPKDRFSAERLKGVDSTLKIQPAKLEDSAVYLCASSISLEDIQYFGAGTRLSVL.

This rearrangement joins TRBV7-2 to TRBJ2-3; TRBD2 aligns across 10 bases. J gave up 4 bases and V 5 bases, and 12 bases lay outside the gene matches. The CDR3 runs to 17 residues. Germline values: CDR1 SGHTA, CDR2 FQGNSA. The CDR3 protein is CASSATLSGRPSDTQYF. The DNA of the CDR3 is TGTGCCAGCAGCGCTACCCTTAGCGGGAGGCCCTCAGATACGCAGTATTTT. Full variable domain (remainder filled in from reference TRBV7-2 and TRBJ2-3): GAGVSQSPSNKVTEKGKDVELRCDPISGHTALYWYRQSLGQGLEFLIYFQGNSAPDKSGLPSDRFSAERTGGSVSTLTIQRTQQEDSAVYLCASSATLSGRPSDTQYFGPGTRLTVL.

This clonotype was observed a few times. The chain carries TRBV7-2 and TRBJ1-3, with a possible D match to TRBD1 (5 bases). The CDR3 covers 15 residues. Germline V CDR1 and CDR2: SGHTA, FQGNSA. Trimming stripped 5 bases from V and 3 bases from J, with 14 bases between. CDR3 protein: CASSKQVRHGNTIYF. The CDR3 bases are TGTGCCAGCAGCAAACAGGTCCGCCATGGAAACACCATATATTTT.

This clonotype came up a few times. The chain couples TRBV18 to TRBJ2-1; weak D call: TRBD1 (5 bases). The germline V gene has CDR1 KGHSH and CDR2 LQKENI. Between the trimmed V and J ends, which lost 0 bases and 10 bases, there was a span of 10 bases. The CDR3 has 13 residues. CDR3 nucleotides: TGTGCCAGCTCACCACCATCCAGGACAGAGCAGTTCTTC. Encoded protein: CASSPPSRTEQFF.

V and J are TRBV4-1 and TRBJ1-1, with D tentatively TRBD1 (5 bases). The V and J ends lost 4 bases and 3 bases respectively, with 15 bases between them. Germline V CDR1 and CDR2: MGHRA, YSYEKL. This CDR3 has 15 residues. CDR3 nucleotide sequence: TGCGCCAGCAGCCGGCTTACAGGCGAGGACACTGAAGCTTTCTTT. This sequence encodes CASSRLTGEDTEAFF.

This clonotype was observed a few times. The chain joins TRBV28 to TRBJ1-4; TRBD1 is a possible D gene (6 bases). CDR1 and CDR2 from the germline V gene are MDHEN and SYDVKM. The CDR3 runs 13 residues. With 11 bases removed from V and 5 bases from J, the gap between germline ends came to 15 bases. The CDR3 is CAVMDSPNEKLFF. The CDR3 DNA follows: TGTGCCGTTATGGACAGCCCGAATGAAAAACTGTTTTTT. The full variable domain, in which reference TRBV28 and TRBJ1-4 provide the parts outside the CDR3, is DVKVTQSSRYLVKRTGEKVFLECVQDMDHENMFWYRQDPGLGLRLIYFSYDVKMKEKGDIPEGYSVSREKKERFSLILESASTNQTSMYLCAVMDSPNEKLFFGSGTQLSVL.

In regard to this clonotype: A much larger clone is a single base away; this may be a read error. V is TRBV5-5 and J is TRBJ2-1; a possible D gene is TRBD1 (6 bases). CDR1 SGHKS and CDR2 YYEKEE come from the germline V gene (reference sequence). This CDR3 has 17 residues. DNA for the CDR3: TGTGCCAACAGCTGGGGCCAGGGGAGTGCCTCCTACAATGAGCAGTTCTTC. Its protein product is CANSWGQGSASYNEQFF.

The V gene is TRBV9, the J gene TRBJ2-6, with D tentatively TRBD2 (5 bases). The germline V and J ends were trimmed by 4 bases and 0 bases, with 14 bases remaining between them. The CDR3 is 17 amino acids. Per germline, CDR1 SGDLS and CDR2 YYNGEE. CDR3 loop: CASSRLEGTSGANVLTF. The DNA for the CDR3 is TGTGCCAGCAGCCGCTTAGAGGGCACCTCTGGGGCCAACGTCCTGACTTTC.